The 6 T cell receptor beta chains reported below all come from one sample, sequenced in a study of T cells in Graves' hyperthyroidism and ophthalmopathy. Researchers took RNA transcripts and amplified the TCR beta CDR3 regions from them. With the HTBI primer set, the TCR CDR3 went through a first round of RT-PCR. A single record per CDR3 protein comes from TCRdb applying MiXCR to the multiplex PCR reads. The profile shows hundreds of thousands of distinct CDR3 sequences, around 21% of them singletons. Sequencing used blood. The receptors come from a man between 25 and 39 years old with Graves' ophthalmopathy.

This clonotype was seen a few times. The chain combines TRBV5-1 with TRBJ2-2, with 11 bases identical to TRBD2. This CDR3 spans 18 amino acids. Germline trimming cut 0 bases from V and 0 bases from J; bases unmatched to any gene: 4. The germline V gene encodes CDR1 SGHRS and CDR2 YFSETQ. The CDR3 loop is CASSLGGTSGANTGELFF. The CDR3 nucleotides are TGCGCCAGCAGCTTGGGGGGGACTAGCGGCGCGAACACCGGGGAGCTGTTTTTT.

This clonotype was counted between two and nine times. The chain carries TRBV7-9 and TRBJ1-2, with D unclear. The CDR3 has 14 amino acids. V was clipped by 0 bases and J by 3 bases, with 8 bases between them. The germline V gene has CDR1 SEHNR and CDR2 FQNEAQ (reference sequence). CDR3: CASSLARTDYGYTF. CDR3 nucleotide sequence: TGTGCCAGCAGCTTAGCCCGGACGGACTATGGCTACACCTTC.

This clonotype was observed at least ten times. The chain has TRBV7-3 and TRBJ2-7; possible D gene TRBD1, 5 bases. Trimming cost V 2 bases and J 4 bases, with 15 bases left between them. Germline CDR1 is SGHTA and CDR2 is FQGTGA. The CDR3 loop spans 15 amino acids. CDR3 protein: CASSLASGYVYEQYF. The CDR3 DNA reads as TGTGCCAGCAGCTTAGCTTCAGGGTATGTGTACGAGCAGTACTTC.

This chain connects TRBV29-1 to TRBJ2-7, with D perhaps TRBD1 (6 bases). The CDR3 extends over 16 amino acids. Germline V gene data show CDR1 as SQVTM and CDR2 as ANQGSEA. V was clipped by 3 bases and J by 0 bases, with 18 bases between them. For the CDR3, the DNA is TGCAGCGTTGAGGCCGCCATAGGGGGTAGCTCCTACGAGCAGTACTTC. It specifies CSVEAAIGGSSYEQYF.

This clonotype was seen a handful of times. This chain links TRBV4-1 with TRBJ2-1; D not resolved. CDR1 MGHRA and CDR2 YSYEKL come from the germline V gene. CDR3 length: 11 amino acids. Trimming stripped 4 bases from V and 9 bases from J, with 7 bases between. This chain's CDR3 is CASSRSAEQFF. In DNA form, the CDR3 reads TGCGCCAGCAGCCGGAGCGCTGAGCAGTTCTTC.

V is TRBV10-2 and J is TRBJ1-5; 7 positions agree with TRBD1. Germline trimming cut 5 bases from V and 2 bases from J; bases unmatched to any gene: 9. Germline values: CDR1 WSHSY, CDR2 SAAADI. The CDR3 consists of 16 residues. CDR3 protein: CASSKTGTPGNQPQHF. The CDR3 region has the DNA TGCGCCAGCAGTAAGACAGGGACCCCGGGCAATCAGCCCCAGCATTTT.